This TCR beta chain was captured in a study of T-cell reconstitution after alpha-beta-depleted transplantation in children. Regarding the study as a whole: Roughly two months post-transplant, alpha-beta T cells reportedly originated from several hundred graft clones that had expanded. Some patients' high day-60 TCRbeta diversity was traced to surviving recipient T cells and thymic progenitors.

Unique molecular identifiers tagged the TCRbeta library. TCRdb passed the PCR reads through MiXCR, listing each CDR3 protein once. Among 250,000 to 300,000 distinct CDR3 sequences listed, around a tenth were seen once. Many counts were recorded for this clonotype. The antigen is not known. V was clipped by 4 bases and J by 7 bases, with 9 bases between them. There are 12 residues in the CDR3. Germline CDR1 reads SGHTA; CDR2 reads FQGNSA. This chain uses TRBV7-2 with TRBJ2-3, with D possibly called TRBD1 or TRBD2 (5 bases each). The sequencing used peripheral blood, collected 180 days after TCRalphabeta/CD19-depleted stem cell transplant. This TCR was recovered from a male patient between 2 and 9 years old who had a stem cell transplant for chronic granulomatous disease, so the T cells may come from the graft donor. The CDR3 DNA sequence: TGTGCCAGCAGCTCCGGGACCCATACGCAGTATTTT. This codes for CASSSGTHTQYF.